This T cell receptor beta chain was sequenced in a study of beta chain features in type 1 diabetes. Study findings and constraints: Within each of all four CD4+ subsets, Type 1 diabetes patients had TCRB CDR3s that were moderately but significantly shorter.

As regards this clone: Its target is unknown.

Blood was collected once per donor into heparin, averaging about 116 mL. The authors sorted CD4+ naive, central memory, regulatory and stem cell-like memory cells via CD45RO/CCR7/CD25/CD127/CD95/CD27. Expressed TCRB transcripts were sequenced because the entire RNA isolate underwent reverse transcription. The method was immunoSEQ multiplex PCR; TCRdb's version includes in-frame clones alone and lacks a portion of them. The repertoire holds 150,000 to 200,000 clones, with about 9% as singletons. This CDR3 is 13 amino acids long. Per germline, CDR1 SNHLY and CDR2 FYNNEI. V lost 5 bases and J 3 bases, leaving 11 bases between the germline ends.

Sequences were obtained from central memory CD4+ T cells from blood. V usage is TRBV2 and J usage is TRBJ2-7; weak D call: TRBD2 (5 bases). The sequence was obtained from a woman under 30 with type 1 diabetes. DNA of the CDR3: TGTGCCAGCAGTCCGGGGTTTGACTACGAGCAGTACTTC. Encoded protein: CASSPGFDYEQYF.